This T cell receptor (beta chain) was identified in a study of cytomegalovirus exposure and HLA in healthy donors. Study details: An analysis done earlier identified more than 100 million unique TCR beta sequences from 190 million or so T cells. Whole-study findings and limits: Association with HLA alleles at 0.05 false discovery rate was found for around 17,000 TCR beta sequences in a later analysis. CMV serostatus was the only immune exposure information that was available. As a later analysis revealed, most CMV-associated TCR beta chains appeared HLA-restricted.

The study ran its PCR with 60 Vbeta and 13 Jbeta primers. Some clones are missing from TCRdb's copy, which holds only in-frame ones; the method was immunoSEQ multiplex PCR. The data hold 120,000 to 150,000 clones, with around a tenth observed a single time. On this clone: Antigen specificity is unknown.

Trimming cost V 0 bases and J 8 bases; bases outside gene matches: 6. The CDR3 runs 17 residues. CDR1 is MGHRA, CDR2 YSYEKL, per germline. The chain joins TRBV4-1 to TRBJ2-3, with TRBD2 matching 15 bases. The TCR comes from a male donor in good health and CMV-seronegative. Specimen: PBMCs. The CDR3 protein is CASSQEWTSGGAGTQYF. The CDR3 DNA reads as TGCGCCAGCAGCCAAGAATGGACTAGCGGGGGGGCCGGTACGCAGTATTTT.